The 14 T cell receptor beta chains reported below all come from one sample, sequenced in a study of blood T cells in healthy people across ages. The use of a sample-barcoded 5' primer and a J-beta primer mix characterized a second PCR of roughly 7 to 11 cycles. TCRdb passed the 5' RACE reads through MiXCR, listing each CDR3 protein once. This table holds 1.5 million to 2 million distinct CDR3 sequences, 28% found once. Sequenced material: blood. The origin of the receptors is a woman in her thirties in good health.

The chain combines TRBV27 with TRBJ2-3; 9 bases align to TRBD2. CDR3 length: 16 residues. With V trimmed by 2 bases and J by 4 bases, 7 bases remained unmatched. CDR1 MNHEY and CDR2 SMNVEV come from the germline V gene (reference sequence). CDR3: CASSLLRGGLPDTQYF. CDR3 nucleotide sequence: TGTGCCAGCAGTTTACTGCGGGGGGGCCTGCCAGATACGCAGTATTTT.

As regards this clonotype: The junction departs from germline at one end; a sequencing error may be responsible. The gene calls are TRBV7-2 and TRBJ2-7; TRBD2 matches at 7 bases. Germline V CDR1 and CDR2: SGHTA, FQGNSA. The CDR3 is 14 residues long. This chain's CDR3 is CASSPWDYSYEQDF. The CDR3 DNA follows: TGTGCCAGCAGCCCCTGGGACTACTCCTACGAGCAGGACTTC.

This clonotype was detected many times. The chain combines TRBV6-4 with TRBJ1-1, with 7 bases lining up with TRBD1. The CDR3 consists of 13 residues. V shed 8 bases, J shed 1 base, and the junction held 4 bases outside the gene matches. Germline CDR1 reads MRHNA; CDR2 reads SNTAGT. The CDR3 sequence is CASSDRANTEAFF. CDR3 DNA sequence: TGTGCCAGCTCTGACAGGGCGAACACTGAAGCTTTCTTT.

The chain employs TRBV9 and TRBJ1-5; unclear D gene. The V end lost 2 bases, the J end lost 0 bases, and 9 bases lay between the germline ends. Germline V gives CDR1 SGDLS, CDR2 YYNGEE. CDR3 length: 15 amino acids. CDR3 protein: CASSVTDNSNQPQHF. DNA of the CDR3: TGTGCCAGCAGCGTCACCGACAATAGCAATCAGCCCCAGCATTTT.

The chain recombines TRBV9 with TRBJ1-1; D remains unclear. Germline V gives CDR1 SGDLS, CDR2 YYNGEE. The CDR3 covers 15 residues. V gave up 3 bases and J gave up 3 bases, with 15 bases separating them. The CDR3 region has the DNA TGTGCCAGCAGCGCTTCCACCGGGTCGTACACTGAAGCTTTCTTT. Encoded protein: CASSASTGSYTEAFF.

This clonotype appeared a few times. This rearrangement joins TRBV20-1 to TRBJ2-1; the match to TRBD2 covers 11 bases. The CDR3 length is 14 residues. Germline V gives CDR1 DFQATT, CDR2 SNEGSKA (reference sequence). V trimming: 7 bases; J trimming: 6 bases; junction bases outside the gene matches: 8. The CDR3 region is CSVTTSGGINEQFF. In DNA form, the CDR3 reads TGCAGTGTAACAACTAGCGGGGGTATCAATGAGCAGTTCTTC.

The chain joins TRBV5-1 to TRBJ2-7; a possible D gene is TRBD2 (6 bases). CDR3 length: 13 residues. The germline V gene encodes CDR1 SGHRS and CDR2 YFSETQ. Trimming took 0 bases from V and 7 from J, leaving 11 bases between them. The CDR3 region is CASSLAGLPEQYF. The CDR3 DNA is TGCGCCAGCAGCTTGGCCGGACTACCGGAGCAGTACTTC.

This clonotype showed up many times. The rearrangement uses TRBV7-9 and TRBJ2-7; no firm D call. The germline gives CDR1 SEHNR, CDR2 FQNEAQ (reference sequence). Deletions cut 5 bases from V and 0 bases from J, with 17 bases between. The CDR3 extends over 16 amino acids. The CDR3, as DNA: TGTGCCAGCAGCCGAGCTGAAAGGGTGAGCTCCTACGAGCAGTACTTC. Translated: CASSRAERVSSYEQYF.

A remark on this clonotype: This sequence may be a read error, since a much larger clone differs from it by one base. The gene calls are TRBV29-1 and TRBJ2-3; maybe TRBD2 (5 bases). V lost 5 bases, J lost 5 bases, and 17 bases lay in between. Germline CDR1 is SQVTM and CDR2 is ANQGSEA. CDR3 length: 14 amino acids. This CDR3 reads CSVLRADLLDTQYF. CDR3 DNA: TGCAGCGTTTTGCGGGCCGACCTGTTAGATACGCAGTATTTT.

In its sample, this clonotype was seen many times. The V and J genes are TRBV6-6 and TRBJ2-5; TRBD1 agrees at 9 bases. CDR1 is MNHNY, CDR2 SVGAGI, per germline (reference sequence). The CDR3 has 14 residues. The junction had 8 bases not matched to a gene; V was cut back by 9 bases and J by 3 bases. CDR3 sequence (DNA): TGTGCCAGTCGACATTGGGACAGGGAAGAGACCCAGTACTTC. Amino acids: CASRHWDREETQYF.

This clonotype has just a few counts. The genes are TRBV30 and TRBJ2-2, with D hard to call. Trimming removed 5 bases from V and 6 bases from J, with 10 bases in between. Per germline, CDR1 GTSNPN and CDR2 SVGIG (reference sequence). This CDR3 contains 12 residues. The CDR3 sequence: CAWEEPAGELFF. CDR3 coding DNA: TGTGCCTGGGAGGAGCCGGCCGGGGAGCTGTTTTTT.

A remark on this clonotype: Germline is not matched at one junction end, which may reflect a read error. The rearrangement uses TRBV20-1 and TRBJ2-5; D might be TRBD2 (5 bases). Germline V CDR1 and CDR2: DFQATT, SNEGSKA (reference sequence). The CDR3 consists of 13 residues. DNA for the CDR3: TGCGGTGCTCGACTACTACTCGAAGAGACCCAGTACTTC. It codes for CGARLLLEETQYF.

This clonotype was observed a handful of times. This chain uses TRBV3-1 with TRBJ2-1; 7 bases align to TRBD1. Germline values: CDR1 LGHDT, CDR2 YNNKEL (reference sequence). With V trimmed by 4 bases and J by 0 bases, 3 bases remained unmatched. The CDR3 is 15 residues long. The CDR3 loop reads CASSRDRNSYNEQFF. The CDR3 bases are TGTGCCAGCAGCCGGGACAGAAACTCCTACAATGAGCAGTTCTTC.

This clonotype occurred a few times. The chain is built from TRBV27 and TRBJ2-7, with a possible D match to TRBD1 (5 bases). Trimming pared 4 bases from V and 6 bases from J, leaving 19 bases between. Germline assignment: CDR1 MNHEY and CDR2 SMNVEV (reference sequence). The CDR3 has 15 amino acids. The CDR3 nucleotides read TGTGCCAGCAGTTATCTCACGGCAGGGTCTGCCGAGCAGTACTTC. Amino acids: CASSYLTAGSAEQYF.